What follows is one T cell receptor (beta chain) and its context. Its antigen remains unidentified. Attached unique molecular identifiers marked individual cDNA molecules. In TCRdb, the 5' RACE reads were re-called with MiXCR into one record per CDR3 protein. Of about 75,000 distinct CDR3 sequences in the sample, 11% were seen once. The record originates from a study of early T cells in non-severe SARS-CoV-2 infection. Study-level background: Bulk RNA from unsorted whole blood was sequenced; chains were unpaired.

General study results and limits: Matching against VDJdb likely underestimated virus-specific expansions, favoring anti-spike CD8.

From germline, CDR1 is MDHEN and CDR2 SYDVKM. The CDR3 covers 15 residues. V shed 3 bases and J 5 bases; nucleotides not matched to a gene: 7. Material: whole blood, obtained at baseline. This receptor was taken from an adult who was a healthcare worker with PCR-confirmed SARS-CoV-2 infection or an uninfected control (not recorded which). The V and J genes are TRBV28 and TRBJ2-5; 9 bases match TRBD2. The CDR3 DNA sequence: TGTGCCAGCAGTTTTGGGGCGGGGGGGCACGAGACCCAGTACTTC. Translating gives CASSFGAGGHETQYF.